These 13 T cell receptor beta chains originate from one sample sequenced in a study of cytomegalovirus exposure and HLA in healthy donors. PCR was performed using 60 Vbeta and 13 Jbeta primers. Sequencing was performed with immunoSEQ multiplex PCR; in TCRdb, only in-frame clones are kept and a portion is missing. The profile covers roughly 130,000 clones, with roughly 84% appearing a single time and under 3.5% taken by the ten largest. Sequences were obtained from PBMCs. These receptors were collected from a man aged 45 to 65 in good health and CMV-seronegative.

The rearrangement links TRBV9 to TRBJ2-1; 7 bases map to TRBD2. The CDR3 consists of 15 residues. V lost 4 bases, J lost 3 bases, and 7 bases stayed unmatched. Germline V gene sequence: CDR1 SGDLS, CDR2 YYNGEE. The DNA for the CDR3 is TGTGCCAGCAGCCCGGGGGGAAGGGGCTACAATGAGCAGTTCTTC. Amino acid sequence: CASSPGGRGYNEQFF.

The CDR3: CASSRDRGSEAFF. The CDR3 nucleotides are TGTGCCAGCAGCCGGGACAGGGGGTCTGAAGCTTTCTTT. The chain has TRBV7-3 and TRBJ1-1; 11 bases fit TRBD1. The germline V gene has CDR1 SGHTA and CDR2 FQGTGA. The junction had 2 bases not matched to a gene; V was cut back by 5 bases and J by 6 bases. The CDR3 totals 13 residues.

The DNA for the CDR3 is TGTGCCAGCAGTGAAGCGCTGGCTAGCGGGGATCCATACGAGCAGTACTTC. It translates to CASSEALASGDPYEQYF. This chain joins TRBV6-1 and TRBJ2-7, with 9 bases that match TRBD2. CDR3 length: 17 residues. V lost 0 bases, J lost 4 bases, and 10 bases stayed unmatched. From germline, CDR1 is MNHNS and CDR2 SASEGT.

This clone turned up a few times. The chain is built from TRBV5-4 and TRBJ1-4; D uncertain. The CDR3 is 14 amino acids. The germline V gene encodes CDR1 SGHNT and CDR2 YYREEE (reference sequence). Trimming took off 4 bases at V and 0 bases at J, with 7 bases between the two ends. CDR3 sequence: CASSDGATNEKLFF. The CDR3 region has the DNA TGTGCCAGCAGCGACGGAGCAACTAATGAAAAACTGTTTTTT.

The rearrangement links TRBV7-3 to TRBJ1-1, with D perhaps matching TRBD1 (6 bases). The CDR3 contains 17 residues. Per germline, CDR1 SGHTA and CDR2 FQGTGA. Trimming removed 5 bases from V and 2 bases from J, with 21 bases in between. The CDR3 sequence is CASSASPPGQNNTEAFF. The CDR3 DNA is TGTGCCAGCAGCGCGTCTCCGCCTGGACAGAATAACACTGAAGCTTTCTTT.

The V gene is TRBV27, the J gene TRBJ2-1; 9 positions match TRBD2. Trimming took 5 bases from V and 9 from J; bases not matched to a gene: 17. This CDR3 spans 17 amino acids. Looked up from germline, CDR1 is MNHEY and CDR2 is SMNVEV (reference sequence). As DNA, the CDR3 is TGTGCCAGCAGTACCCTCCTGGGAAGCGGGGGGTCCGGTGAGCAGTTCTTC. Translation gives CASSTLLGSGGSGEQFF.

The rearrangement links TRBV11-2 to TRBJ2-1; 15 bases match TRBD2. V was clipped by 5 bases and J by 8 bases; unmatched bases: 7. The germline gives CDR1 SGHAT, CDR2 FQNNGV. The CDR3 is 16 residues long. CDR3: CASSPGTSGGWDEQFF. The CDR3 DNA follows: TGTGCCAGCAGCCCGGGGACTAGCGGGGGGTGGGATGAGCAGTTCTTC.

The chain is built from TRBV14 and TRBJ1-4; possibly TRBD1 for D (5 bases). Trimming removed 3 bases at V and 7 bases at J, with 24 bases between. Germline V gene lookup returns CDR1 SGHDN and CDR2 FVKESK. This CDR3 has 18 residues. The CDR3 DNA is TGTGCCAGCAGCCACTATGGGCAGGGAGGGGCGACGAGTGAAAAACTGTTTTTT. Protein: CASSHYGQGGATSEKLFF.

The chain uses TRBV25-1 and TRBJ1-1; 7 nucleotides align to TRBD1. Trimming cost V 7 bases and J 1 base; bases outside gene matches: 6. Germline V lookup: CDR1 MGHDK, CDR2 SYGVNS. The CDR3 length is 14 residues. In DNA, the CDR3 is TGTGCCAGCACCGAAGGGACAGCGAACACTGAAGCTTTCTTT. Protein sequence: CASTEGTANTEAFF.

The genes are TRBV5-4 and TRBJ1-2; D remains unclear. Trimming took 2 bases from V and 4 from J, leaving 9 bases between them. The CDR3 consists of 13 residues. Germline lookup yields CDR1 SGHNT and CDR2 YYREEE (reference sequence). CDR3 in DNA: TGTGCCAGCAGCTTTCAACGCGCCTATGGCTACACCTTC. Its protein product is CASSFQRAYGYTF.

J is TRBJ2-2 and V is TRBV5-1; D gene ambiguous. Germline CDR1 SGHRS, CDR2 YFSETQ. CDR3 length: 17 amino acids. V lost 0 bases and J lost 1, with 13 bases in between. The CDR3 sequence is CASSLAPSHGNTGELFF. The CDR3, as DNA: TGCGCCAGCAGCTTGGCGCCCTCTCACGGGAACACCGGGGAGCTGTTTTTT.

J is TRBJ1-1 and V is TRBV5-6; D is perhaps TRBD1 (6 bases). V lost 2 bases, J lost 0 bases, and 11 bases lay in between. The CDR3 covers 15 residues. Germline CDR1 reads SGHDT; CDR2 reads YYEEEE. CDR3 residues: CASSFYGDMNTEAFF. The CDR3 region has the DNA TGTGCCAGCAGCTTTTACGGGGACATGAACACTGAAGCTTTCTTT.

The V and J genes are TRBV14 and TRBJ1-1, with a weak D call TRBD1 (5 bases). The germline CDR1 and CDR2 sequences are SGHDN and FVKESK. The CDR3 is 15 amino acids. The V end lost 3 bases, the J end lost 6 bases, and 17 bases lay between the germline ends. The CDR3, as DNA: TGTGCCAGCAGCCAGAGGCAGGGATTATTAGCTGAAGCTTTCTTT. It codes for CASSQRQGLLAEAFF.